This T cell receptor (beta chain) comes out of a study of T cells expressing NK-cell markers. TCRdb re-analyzed the 5' RACE reads; it lists each CDR3 protein once, without DNA. This sample's clone table lists about 550,000 distinct CDR3 sequences. This TCR was sampled from a man younger than 30 in good health. The source material was blood T cells: a sorted CD56 or NKG2C T cell subset, CD4+ or CD8+ T cells, or bulk PBMC T cells (not recorded which).

CDR3 amino acids: CSARDLAAGVAFF. This chain connects TRBV20-1 to TRBJ1-1. Germline-derived CDR1 and CDR2 are DFQATT and SNEGSKA (reference sequence). The length of the CDR3 is 13 residues.